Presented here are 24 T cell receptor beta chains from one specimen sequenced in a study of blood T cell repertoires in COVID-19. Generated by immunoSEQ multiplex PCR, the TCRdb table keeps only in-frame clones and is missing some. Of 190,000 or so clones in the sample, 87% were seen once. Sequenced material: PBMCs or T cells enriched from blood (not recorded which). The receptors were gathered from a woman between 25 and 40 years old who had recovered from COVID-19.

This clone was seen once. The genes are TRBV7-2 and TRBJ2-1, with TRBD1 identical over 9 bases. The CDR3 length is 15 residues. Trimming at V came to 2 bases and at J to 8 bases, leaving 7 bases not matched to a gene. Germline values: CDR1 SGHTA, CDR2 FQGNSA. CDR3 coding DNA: TGTGCCAGCAGCTTAAGGGGACAGGGTGTCCATGAGCAGTTCTTC. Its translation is CASSLRGQGVHEQFF.

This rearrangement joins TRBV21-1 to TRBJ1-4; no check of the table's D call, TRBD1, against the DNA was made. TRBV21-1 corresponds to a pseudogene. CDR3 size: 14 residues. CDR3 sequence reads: CATYREGPHEKLFF. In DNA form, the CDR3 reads TGTGCCACCTACAGGGAAGGGCCACATGAAAAACTGTTTTTT.

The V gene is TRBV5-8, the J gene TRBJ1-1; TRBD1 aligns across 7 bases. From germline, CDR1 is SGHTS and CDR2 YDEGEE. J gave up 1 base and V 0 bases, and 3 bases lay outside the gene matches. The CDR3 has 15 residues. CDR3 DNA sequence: TGTGCCAGCAGCTTGGTATGGGACAGGAACACTGAAGCTTTCTTT. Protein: CASSLVWDRNTEAFF.

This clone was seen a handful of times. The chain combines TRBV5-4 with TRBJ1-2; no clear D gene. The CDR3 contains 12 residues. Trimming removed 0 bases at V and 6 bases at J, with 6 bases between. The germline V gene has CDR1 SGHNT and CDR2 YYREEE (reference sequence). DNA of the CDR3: TGTGCCAGCAGCTTGGCGAGGAATGGCTACACCTTC. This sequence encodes CASSLARNGYTF.

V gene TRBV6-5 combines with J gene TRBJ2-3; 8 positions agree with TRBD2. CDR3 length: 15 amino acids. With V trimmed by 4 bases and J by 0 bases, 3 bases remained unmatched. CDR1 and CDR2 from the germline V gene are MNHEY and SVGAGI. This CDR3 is CASSWAGGSTDTQYF. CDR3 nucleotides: TGTGCCAGCAGTTGGGCGGGGGGAAGCACAGATACGCAGTATTTT.

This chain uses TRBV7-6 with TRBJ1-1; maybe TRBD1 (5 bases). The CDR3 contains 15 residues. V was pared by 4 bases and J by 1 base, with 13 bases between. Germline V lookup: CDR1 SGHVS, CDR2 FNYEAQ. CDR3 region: CASSSTIGENTEAFF. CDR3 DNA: TGTGCCAGCAGCTCTACGATAGGGGAGAACACTGAAGCTTTCTTT. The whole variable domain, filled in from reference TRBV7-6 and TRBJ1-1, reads GAGVSQSPRYKVTKRGQDVALRCDPISGHVSLYWYRQALGQGPEFLTYFNYEAQQDKSGLPNDRFSAERPEGSISTLTIQRTEQRDSAMYRCASSSTIGENTEAFFGQGTRLTVV.

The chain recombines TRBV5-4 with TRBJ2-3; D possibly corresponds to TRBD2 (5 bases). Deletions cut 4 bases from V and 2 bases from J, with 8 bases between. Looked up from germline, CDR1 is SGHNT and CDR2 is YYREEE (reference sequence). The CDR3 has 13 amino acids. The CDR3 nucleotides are TGTGCCAGCAGCCGGAGGTTCACAGATACGCAGTATTTT. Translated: CASSRRFTDTQYF.

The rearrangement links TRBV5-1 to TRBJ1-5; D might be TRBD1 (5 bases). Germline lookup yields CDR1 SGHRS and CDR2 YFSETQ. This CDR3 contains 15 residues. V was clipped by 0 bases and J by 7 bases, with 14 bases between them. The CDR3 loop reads CASSLEGGVGQPQHF. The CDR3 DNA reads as TGCGCCAGCAGCTTGGAGGGAGGGGTTGGCCAGCCCCAGCATTTT.

CDR3 in amino acids: CASSLAGGSSEQYF. The CDR3 DNA sequence: TGTGCCAGCAGCTTAGCGGGGGGTAGTTCCGAGCAGTACTTC. V gene TRBV7-2 combines with J gene TRBJ2-7; TRBD2 is a possible D gene (6 bases). V was clipped by 0 bases and J by 6 bases, with 12 bases between them. Looked up from germline, CDR1 is SGHTA and CDR2 is FQGNSA. CDR3 length: 14 amino acids.

The CDR3 region is CASSARGQKLFF. The CDR3 nucleotides are TGTGCCAGCAGCGCCAGGGGGCAGAAACTGTTTTTT. The chain combines TRBV5-8 with TRBJ1-4, with 8 bases lining up with TRBD1. The CDR3 spans 12 residues. Germline CDR1 SGHTS, CDR2 YDEGEE. Trimming cost V 4 bases and J 11 bases; bases outside gene matches: 4.

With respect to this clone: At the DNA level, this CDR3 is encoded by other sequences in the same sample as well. Here the CDR3 reads CASSYSLAQETQYF. The DNA of the CDR3 is TGTGCCAGCAGTTACTCACTAGCCCAAGAGACCCAGTACTTC. V and J are TRBV6-5 and TRBJ2-5; TRBD2 might be the D (6 bases). The germline V gene encodes CDR1 MNHEY and CDR2 SVGAGI. V lost 0 bases and J 1 base, leaving 6 bases between the germline ends. The CDR3 covers 14 residues.

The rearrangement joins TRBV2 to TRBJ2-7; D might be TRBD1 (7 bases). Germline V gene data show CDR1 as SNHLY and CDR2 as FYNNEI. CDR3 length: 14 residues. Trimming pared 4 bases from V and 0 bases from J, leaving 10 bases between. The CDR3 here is CASSGGTASYEQYF. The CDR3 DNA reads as TGTGCCAGCAGTGGCGGGACAGCCTCCTACGAGCAGTACTTC.

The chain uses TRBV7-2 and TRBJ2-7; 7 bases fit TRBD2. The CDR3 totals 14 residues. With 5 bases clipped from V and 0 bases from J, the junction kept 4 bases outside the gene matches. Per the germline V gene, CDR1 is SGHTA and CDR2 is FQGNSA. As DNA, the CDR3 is TGTGCCAGCAGCCCCTCGGGAGGCTCCTACGAGCAGTACTTC. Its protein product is CASSPSGGSYEQYF.

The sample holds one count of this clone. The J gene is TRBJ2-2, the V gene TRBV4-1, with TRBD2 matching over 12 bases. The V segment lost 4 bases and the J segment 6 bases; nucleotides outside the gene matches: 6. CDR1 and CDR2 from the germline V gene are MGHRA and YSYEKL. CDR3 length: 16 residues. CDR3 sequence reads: CASSPRTSGEAGELFF. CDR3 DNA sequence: TGCGCCAGCAGCCCGAGGACTAGCGGGGAGGCCGGGGAGCTGTTTTTT.

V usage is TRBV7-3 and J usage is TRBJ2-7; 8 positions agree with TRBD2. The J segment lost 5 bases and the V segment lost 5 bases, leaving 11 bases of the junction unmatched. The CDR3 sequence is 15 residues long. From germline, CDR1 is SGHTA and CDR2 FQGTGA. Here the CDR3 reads CASSRSGGSADEQYF. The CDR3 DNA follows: TGTGCCAGCAGCCGTTCGGGGGGGAGTGCAGACGAGCAGTACTTC.

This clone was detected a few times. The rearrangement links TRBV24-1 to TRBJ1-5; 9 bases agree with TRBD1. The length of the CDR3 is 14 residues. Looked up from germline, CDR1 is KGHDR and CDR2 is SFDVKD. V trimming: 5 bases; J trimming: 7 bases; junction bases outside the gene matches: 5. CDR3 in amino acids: CATSGQGVGQPQHF. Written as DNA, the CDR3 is TGTGCCACCAGTGGACAGGGGGTTGGCCAGCCCCAGCATTTT.

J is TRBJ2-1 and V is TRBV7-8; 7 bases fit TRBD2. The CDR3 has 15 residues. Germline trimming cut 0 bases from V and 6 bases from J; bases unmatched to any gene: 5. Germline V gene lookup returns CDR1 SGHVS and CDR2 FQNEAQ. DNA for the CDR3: TGTGCCAGCAGCTTAGCCATGGGGACTATCAATGAGCAGTTCTTC. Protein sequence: CASSLAMGTINEQFF.

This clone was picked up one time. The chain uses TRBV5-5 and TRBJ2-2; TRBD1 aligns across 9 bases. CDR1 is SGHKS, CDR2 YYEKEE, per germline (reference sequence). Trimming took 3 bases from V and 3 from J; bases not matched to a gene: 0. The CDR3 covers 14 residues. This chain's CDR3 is CASSWTGDTGELFF. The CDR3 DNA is TGTGCCAGCAGCTGGACAGGGGACACCGGGGAGCTGTTTTTT.

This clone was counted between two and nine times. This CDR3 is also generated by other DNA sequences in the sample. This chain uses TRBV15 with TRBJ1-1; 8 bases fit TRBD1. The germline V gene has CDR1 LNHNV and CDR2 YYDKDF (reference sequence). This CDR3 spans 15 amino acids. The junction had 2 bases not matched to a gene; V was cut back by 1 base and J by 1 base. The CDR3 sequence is CATSRGQGANTEAFF. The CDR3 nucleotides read TGTGCCACCAGCAGAGGGCAGGGGGCGAACACTGAAGCTTTCTTT. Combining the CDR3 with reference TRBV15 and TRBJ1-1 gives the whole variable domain DAMVIQNPRYQVTQFGKPVTLSCSQTLNHNVMYWYQQKSSQAPKLLFHYYDKDFNNEADTPDNFQSRRPNTSFCFLDIRSPGLGDTAMYLCATSRGQGANTEAFFGQGTRLTVV.

CDR3 amino acids: CASRQSSTDTQYF. The DNA of the CDR3 is TGTGCCAGCAGACAGTCTAGCACAGATACGCAGTATTTT. V usage is TRBV6-5 and J usage is TRBJ2-3; D unresolved. Germline CDR1 MNHEY, CDR2 SVGAGI. The CDR3 extends over 13 amino acids. Trimming left V 6 bases short and J 0 bases short, with 7 bases between.

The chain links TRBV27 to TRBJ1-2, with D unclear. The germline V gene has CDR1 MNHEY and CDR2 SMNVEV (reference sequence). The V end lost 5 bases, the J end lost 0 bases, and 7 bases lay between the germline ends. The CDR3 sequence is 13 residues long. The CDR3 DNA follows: TGTGCCAGCAGTCTCGTCCCTAACTATGGCTACACCTTC. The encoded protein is CASSLVPNYGYTF.

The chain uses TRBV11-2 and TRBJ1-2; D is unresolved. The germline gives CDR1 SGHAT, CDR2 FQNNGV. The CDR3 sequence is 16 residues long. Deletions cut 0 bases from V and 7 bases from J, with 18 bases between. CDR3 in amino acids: CASSLDRVSVARGYTF. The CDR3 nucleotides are TGTGCCAGCAGCTTAGATCGGGTCTCAGTTGCCCGTGGCTACACCTTC.

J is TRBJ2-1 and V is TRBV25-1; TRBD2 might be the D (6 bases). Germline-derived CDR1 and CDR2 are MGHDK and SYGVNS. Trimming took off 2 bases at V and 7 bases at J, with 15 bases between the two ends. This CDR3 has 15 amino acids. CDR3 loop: CASSETGTSTNEQFF. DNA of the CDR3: TGTGCCAGCAGTGAAACCGGGACTTCCACGAATGAGCAGTTCTTC.

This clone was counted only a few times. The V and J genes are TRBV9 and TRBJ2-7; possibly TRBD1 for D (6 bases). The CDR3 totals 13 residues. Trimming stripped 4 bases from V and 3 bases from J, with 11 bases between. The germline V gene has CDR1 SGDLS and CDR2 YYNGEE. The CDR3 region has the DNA TGTGCCAGCAGCCCGGGGACACACTACGAGCAGTACTTC. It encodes CASSPGTHYEQYF. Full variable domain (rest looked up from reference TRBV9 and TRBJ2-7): DSGVTQTPKHLITATGQRVTLRCSPRSGDLSVYWYQQSLDQGLQFLIQYYNGEERAKGNILERFSAQQFPDLHSELNLSSLELGDSALYFCASSPGTHYEQYFGPGTRLTVT.